One and the same sample provided the 14 T cell receptor beta chains below, sequenced in a study of CD8+ T cells in alopecia areata. RNA extraction and reverse transcription yielded cDNA as sequencing template. Only in-frame clones appear in the TCRdb table, and some are missing; sequencing was by immunoSEQ multiplex PCR. The sample shows 150,000 to 200,000 clones, roughly 60% of them seen only once. This specimen consisted of CD4+ T cells sorted from blood, obtained at week 0. All receptors come from a human donor with alopecia areata.

The rearrangement uses TRBV7-2 and TRBJ2-3; TRBD2 agrees at 9 bases. CDR1 and CDR2 from the germline V gene are SGHTA and FQGNSA. The CDR3 contains 16 residues. The J segment lost 4 bases and the V segment lost 1 base, leaving 6 bases of the junction unmatched. In nucleotides, the CDR3 is TGTGCCAGCAGCTTAGGGCGGCGGGGGGGCGCAGATACGCAGTATTTT. This translates into CASSLGRRGGADTQYF. Combining the CDR3 with reference TRBV7-2 and TRBJ2-3 gives the whole variable domain GAGVSQSPSNKVTEKGKDVELRCDPISGHTALYWYRQSLGQGLEFLIYFQGNSAPDKSGLPSDRFSAERTGGSVSTLTIQRTQQEDSAVYLCASSLGRRGGADTQYFGPGTRLTVL.

The chain joins TRBV29-1 to TRBJ2-1; maybe TRBD2 (7 bases). The CDR3 covers 15 residues. Germline assignment: CDR1 SQVTM and CDR2 ANQGSEA. Trimming removed 8 bases at V and 3 bases at J, with 20 bases between. The CDR3 DNA reads as TGCAGCTCCGAGGGGAGCGGGACACACTACAATGAGCAGTTCTTC. This gives the protein CSSEGSGTHYNEQFF.

This clone was observed a few times. This chain links TRBV13 with TRBJ1-2; 9 bases are a match to TRBD1. The CDR3 covers 16 residues. CDR1 and CDR2 (germline): PRHDT, FYEKMQ (reference sequence). The junction had 7 bases not matched to a gene; V was cut back by 2 bases and J by 3 bases. The CDR3, as DNA: TGTGCCAGCAGCTTACAACAGGGGGCGGTGTACTATGGCTACACCTTC. As protein: CASSLQQGAVYYGYTF.

This clone was picked up a small number of times. The chain employs TRBV5-6 and TRBJ2-7; 7 bases fit TRBD1. CDR1 is SGHDT and CDR2 is YYEEEE in the germline V gene. The V gene end was trimmed by 5 bases and the J gene end by 1 base; junction bases not matched to a gene: 3. CDR3 length equals 13 residues. CDR3 coding DNA: TGTGCCAGCAGGCCGGGACAGTCCTACGAGCAGTACTTC. Protein sequence: CASRPGQSYEQYF. Full variable domain (outside the CDR3, taken from reference TRBV5-6 and TRBJ2-7): DAGVTQSPTHLIKTRGQQVTLRCSPKSGHDTVSWYQQALGQGPQFIFQYYEEEERQRGNFPDRFSGHQFPNYSSELNVNALLLGDSALYLCASRPGQSYEQYFGPGTRLTVT.

The genes are TRBV4-3 and TRBJ2-7; 7 nucleotides align to TRBD1. The germline V gene has CDR1 LGHNA and CDR2 YSLEER. V trimming: 4 bases; J trimming: 3 bases; junction bases outside the gene matches: 12. The CDR3 is 16 amino acids. The CDR3, as DNA: TGCGCCAGCAGCCCCCAAGGTGCAGGGGGAAACTACGAGCAGTACTTC. It specifies CASSPQGAGGNYEQYF.

This clone was detected only a few times. The chain recombines TRBV14 with TRBJ2-1, with D possibly TRBD1 on 6 matching bases. Germline CDR1 SGHDN, CDR2 FVKESK. The CDR3 extends over 13 amino acids. V lost 5 bases and J lost 8, with 13 bases in between. The CDR3 loop reads CASSAYRVHEQFF. CDR3 DNA sequence: TGTGCCAGCAGCGCTTACAGGGTCCATGAGCAGTTCTTC. The complete variable domain, with remaining parts taken from reference TRBV14 and TRBJ2-1, reads EAGVTQFPSHSVIEKGQTVTLRCDPISGHDNLYWYRRVMGKEIKFLLHFVKESKQDESGMPNNRFLAERTGGTYSTLKVQPAELEDSGVYFCASSAYRVHEQFFGPGTRLTVL.

This clone has a single count. The V call is TRBV29-1, the J call TRBJ1-5; TRBD1 agrees at 9 bases. The CDR3 contains 18 residues. Germline loops: CDR1 SQVTM, CDR2 ANQGSEA. V gave up 3 bases and J gave up 1 base; unmatched junction bases: 13. The CDR3 loop is CSVDQPGQGFFSNQPQHF. Written as DNA, the CDR3 is TGCAGCGTTGATCAACCGGGACAGGGTTTTTTCAGCAATCAGCCCCAGCATTTT.

As for this clone: Other nucleotide sequences in the sample specify the same CDR3. The chain is built from TRBV2 and TRBJ1-6, with TRBD1 as a possible D gene (5 bases). This CDR3 is built from 15 residues. Trimming removed 7 bases at V and 2 bases at J, with 12 bases between. CDR1 and CDR2 (germline): SNHLY, FYNNEI. CDR3: CASKVQDTYNSPLHF. The CDR3 bases are TGTGCCAGCAAAGTGCAGGACACCTATAATTCACCCCTCCACTTT. Drawing the rest from reference TRBV2 and TRBJ1-6, the complete variable domain is EPEVTQTPSHQVTQMGQEVILRCVPISNHLYFYWYRQILGQKVEFLVSFYNNEISEKSEIFDDQFSVERPDGSNFTLKIRSTKLEDSAMYFCASKVQDTYNSPLHFGNGTRLTVT.

This chain links TRBV30 with TRBJ1-2; no definite D call. The CDR3 is 12 amino acids. Trimming removed 1 base at V and 5 bases at J, with 8 bases between. Germline V CDR1 and CDR2: GTSNPN, SVGIG (reference sequence). In DNA form, the CDR3 reads TGTGCCTGGAGTGGGCCGGGATATGGCTACACCTTC. Protein: CAWSGPGYGYTF.

The chain has TRBV29-1 and TRBJ2-3; D tentatively fits TRBD1 or TRBD2 (6 bases each). CDR3 size: 16 residues. Looked up from germline, CDR1 is SQVTM and CDR2 is ANQGSEA. Trimming pared 5 bases from V and 0 bases from J, leaving 18 bases between. The CDR3 bases are TGCAGCGTTCTAGGTCTGGGGGGCCAGAGCACAGATACGCAGTATTTT. Protein sequence: CSVLGLGGQSTDTQYF.

The V gene is TRBV6-1, the J gene TRBJ1-2, with D possibly matching TRBD1 (5 bases). From germline, CDR1 is MNHNS and CDR2 SASEGT. Trimming stripped 4 bases from V and 0 bases from J, with 9 bases between. The CDR3 sequence is 14 residues long. The DNA of the CDR3 is TGTGCCAGCAGTGGGACACCGGCTAACTATGGCTACACCTTC. This sequence encodes CASSGTPANYGYTF.

This chain joins TRBV30 and TRBJ2-5, with TRBD1 identical over 7 bases. V shed 7 bases, J shed 1 base, and the junction held 9 bases outside the gene matches. Germline V gene lookup returns CDR1 GTSNPN and CDR2 SVGIG (reference sequence). This CDR3 has 14 residues. CDR3 in amino acids: CASSRDRIQETQYF. In nucleotides, the CDR3 is TGTGCCTCCTCCCGGGACAGAATCCAAGAGACCCAGTACTTC.

This rearrangement joins TRBV5-1 to TRBJ1-2, with 9 bases matching TRBD1. CDR3 length: 15 residues. V was pared by 3 bases and J by 6 bases, with 9 bases of the junction left unmatched. In germline, CDR1 is SGHRS, CDR2 YFSETQ. The CDR3 nucleotides are TGCGCCAGCAGCTCGGGGACAGGGACTGTTAATGGCTACACCTTC. Amino acid sequence: CASSSGTGTVNGYTF.

In its sample, this clone was seen a few times. V gene TRBV29-1 combines with J gene TRBJ2-1; unclear D gene. The V end was cut by 7 bases, the J end by 0 bases, with 13 bases between. CDR3 length: 14 residues. Germline CDR1 is SQVTM and CDR2 is ANQGSEA. CDR3 sequence: CSGSVASSYNEQFF. The CDR3, as DNA: TGCAGCGGGAGTGTAGCCAGCTCCTACAATGAGCAGTTCTTC.